A selection of T cell receptor beta chains follows, all from one sample in a study of T cell clones after liver transplantation. Assay: immunoSEQ multiplex PCR; the TCRdb copy retains only in-frame clones and omits some. Of 20,000 to 25,000 clones in the sample, around two thirds were seen once. The specimen comprised CD4+ T cells from blood, sampled before liver transplant. The source of these receptors is a human donor who received a liver transplant. Both conserved end residues are part of each CDR3. The D gene is left open where the match is weak. For some rows the clone size is stated as once, few or many, or as a class when expanded; others skip it.

d_call	cdr3_length	clone_size	v_call	j_call	cdr3_aa	cdr3_nt
TRBD1	13	NA	TRBV6-4	TRBJ2-3	CASSERGPDTQYF	TGTGCCAGCAGTGAAAGGGGGCCAGATACGCAGTATTTT
NA	10	once	TRBV6-5	TRBJ2-5	CASSAETQYF	TGTGCCAGCAGTGCGGAGACCCAGTACTTC
NA	15	few	TRBV11-2	TRBJ1-1	CASSLTLGLNTEAFF	TGTGCCAGCAGCTTAACTCTGGGACTGAACACTGAAGCTTTCTTT
NA	13	NA	TRBV4-3	TRBJ1-2	CASSQDEGHGYTF	TGCGCCAGCAGCCAAGATGAAGGTCATGGCTACACCTTC
NA	11	NA	TRBV28	TRBJ1-4	CASTGREKLFF	TGTGCCAGCACCGGGAGAGAAAAACTGTTTTTT
NA	13	few	TRBV6-1	TRBJ1-2	CASSEEGLGGYTF	TGTGCCAGCAGTGAAGAGGGTTTGGGGGGCTACACCTTC
NA	13	few	TRBV2	TRBJ2-2	CASREDWTGELFF	TGTGCCAGCAGGGAAGACTGGACCGGGGAGCTGTTTTTT
NA	18	NA	TRBV21-1	TRBJ2-3	CASSNFRGVGRSTDTQYF	TGTGCCAGCAGCAACTTCCGGGGGGTGGGAAGGTCGACAGATACGCAGTATTTT
TRBD1	17	NA	TRBV5-6	TRBJ1-3	CASSDLRQGATGNTIYF	TGTGCCAGCAGCGACCTCCGACAGGGGGCGACCGGAAACACCATATATTTT
NA	13	NA	TRBV6-5	TRBJ2-5	CASSTFSVETQYF	TGTGCCAGCAGTACCTTTTCCGTCGAGACCCAGTACTTC
NA	16	NA	TRBV9	TRBJ1-4	CASSVGSSRANEKLFF	TGTGCCAGCAGCGTTGGTTCGTCAAGGGCTAATGAAAAACTGTTTTTT
NA	15	NA	TRBV28	TRBJ1-6	CASIDQAGIGSPLHF	TGTGCCAGCATAGACCAGGCGGGGATTGGTTCACCCCTCCACTTT